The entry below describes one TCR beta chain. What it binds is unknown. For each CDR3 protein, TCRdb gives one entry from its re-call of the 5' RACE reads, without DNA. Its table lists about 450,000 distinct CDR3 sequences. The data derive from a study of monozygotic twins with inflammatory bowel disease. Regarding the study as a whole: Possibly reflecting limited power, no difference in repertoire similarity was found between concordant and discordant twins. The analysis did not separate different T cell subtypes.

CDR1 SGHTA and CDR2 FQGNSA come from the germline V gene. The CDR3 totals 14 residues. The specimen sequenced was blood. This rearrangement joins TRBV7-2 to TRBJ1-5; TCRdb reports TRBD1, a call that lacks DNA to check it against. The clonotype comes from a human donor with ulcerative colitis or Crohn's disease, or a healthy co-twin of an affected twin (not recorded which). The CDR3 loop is CASSLYPGDQPQHF.